This T cell receptor beta chain was identified during a study of blood T cell repertoires in COVID-19. In the study overall: The United States, Italy and Spain supplied acute and convalescent COVID-19 samples.

As processed by the authors: Estimation of nucleated cell counts was performed using reference gene primer amplification. Method: immunoSEQ multiplex PCR; TCRdb's copy keeps in-frame clones and lacks some. V and J calls and clone size are copied from that table; D and trimming were computed from the DNA. The repertoire holds 100,000 or so clones, 75% to 85% seen once, with roughly 9.4% in the top ten. The length of the CDR3 is 15 residues. V shed 0 bases and J shed 0 bases, with 9 bases lying between them. CDR1 and CDR2 (germline): SGHRS, YFSETQ. The chain combines TRBV5-1 with TRBJ1-1; D not resolved. Sequencing was carried out using peripheral blood. This sequence originates from a woman in her 70s with acute or convalescent COVID-19. The CDR3 sequence: CASSLGIAVNTEAFF. CDR3 sequence (DNA): TGCGCCAGCAGCTTGGGTATTGCAGTGAACACTGAAGCTTTCTTT.